These T cell receptor beta chains were read from a single sample in a study of CD8 T cells in ankylosing spondylitis. TCRdb re-called the 5' RACE reads through MiXCR, storing one row per CDR3 protein. The table has around 770,000 distinct CDR3 sequences, approximately 10% seen once. The source material was blood, either unsorted or a sorted T cell fraction (not recorded which). The origin of the receptors is a male donor with ankylosing spondylitis. Both conserved end residues are part of each CDR3. Each record gives: clone size, D gene, V gene, J gene, CDR3 protein, CDR3 DNA. The D gene is left open where the match is weak. Clone size is stated in some rows and not others, as once, few, many or a class when expanded.

clone size: many; D gene: NA; V gene: TRBV7-9; J gene: TRBJ2-7; CDR3 protein: CASSFYGEQYF; CDR3 DNA: TGTGCCAGCAGCTTTTATGGCGAGCAGTACTTC
clone size: few; D gene: NA; V gene: TRBV18; J gene: TRBJ2-7; CDR3 protein: CASSPAQGGVFDEQYF; CDR3 DNA: TGTGCCAGCTCACCGGCGCAGGGAGGTGTTTTCGACGAGCAGTACTTC
clone size: NA; D gene: NA; V gene: TRBV30; J gene: TRBJ2-3; CDR3 protein: CAWTPSGLRSTDTQYF; CDR3 DNA: TGTGCCTGGACTCCCTCGGGTTTGCGTAGCACAGATACGCAGTATTTT
clone size: many; D gene: NA; V gene: TRBV4-1; J gene: TRBJ2-7; CDR3 protein: CASTNSLAFSYEQYF; CDR3 DNA: TGCGCCAGCACCAATTCCCTGGCATTCTCCTACGAGCAGTACTTC
clone size: NA; D gene: NA; V gene: TRBV11-2; J gene: TRBJ1-2; CDR3 protein: CASSWSDSGNYGYTF; CDR3 DNA: TGTGCCAGCAGCTGGTCGGACAGCGGCAACTATGGCTACACCTTC
clone size: NA; D gene: NA; V gene: TRBV20-1; J gene: TRBJ1-6; CDR3 protein: CSATAYNSPLHF; CDR3 DNA: TGCAGTGCTACGGCTTATAATTCACCCCTCCACTTT
clone size: NA; D gene: NA; V gene: TRBV20-1; J gene: TRBJ2-5; CDR3 protein: CSARTVGPQYF; CDR3 DNA: TGCAGTGCCCGGACAGTAGGGCCCCAGTACTTC
clone size: few; D gene: NA; V gene: TRBV7-2; J gene: TRBJ2-1; CDR3 protein: CASSLVGVGTSGNEQFF; CDR3 DNA: TGTGCCAGCAGCTTAGTAGGAGTAGGCACCTCTGGCAATGAGCAGTTCTTC
clone size: many; D gene: NA; V gene: TRBV7-2; J gene: TRBJ1-6; CDR3 protein: CASSLRQAVYNSPLHF; CDR3 DNA: TGTGCCAGCAGCTTACGACAGGCCGTCTATAATTCACCCCTCCACTTT
clone size: few; D gene: NA; V gene: TRBV12-3/TRBV12-4; J gene: TRBJ2-4; CDR3 protein: CASSLVDQTKNIQYF; CDR3 DNA: TGTGCCAGCAGTTTAGTGGACCAGACCAAAAACATTCAGTACTTC
clone size: many; D gene: TRBD2; V gene: TRBV7-2; J gene: TRBJ2-1; CDR3 protein: CASQPTSGSYNEQFF; CDR3 DNA: TGTGCCAGTCAACCGACTAGCGGGTCCTACAATGAGCAGTTCTTC
clone size: NA; D gene: NA; V gene: TRBV20-1; J gene: TRBJ2-5; CDR3 protein: CSAPNPGAGETQYF; CDR3 DNA: TGCAGTGCTCCCAACCCAGGGGCTGGAGAGACCCAGTACTTC
clone size: NA; D gene: NA; V gene: TRBV24-1; J gene: TRBJ2-1; CDR3 protein: CATTGSLTYNEQFF; CDR3 DNA: TGTGCCACCACCGGTTCACTAACCTACAATGAGCAGTTCTTC
clone size: NA; D gene: NA; V gene: TRBV18; J gene: TRBJ1-1; CDR3 protein: CASSPLRAGDTEAFF; CDR3 DNA: TGTGCCAGCTCACCCCTACGCGCGGGAGACACTGAAGCTTTCTTT
clone size: many; D gene: NA; V gene: TRBV27; J gene: TRBJ2-2; CDR3 protein: CASSRPGGVIGGSFGGELFF; CDR3 DNA: TGTGCCAGCAGTAGACCAGGGGGCGTCATCGGCGGGAGTTTTGGCGGGGAGCTGTTTTTT
clone size: NA; D gene: NA; V gene: TRBV27; J gene: TRBJ1-5; CDR3 protein: CASSLWANNQPQHF; CDR3 DNA: TGTGCCAGCAGTTTATGGGCAAATAATCAGCCCCAGCATTTT
clone size: few; D gene: TRBD1; V gene: TRBV7-3; J gene: TRBJ1-1; CDR3 protein: CASSLRDRGATEAFF; CDR3 DNA: TGTGCCAGCAGCCTCCGGGACAGGGGGGCCACTGAAGCTTTCTTT
clone size: NA; D gene: NA; V gene: TRBV7-9; J gene: TRBJ1-6; CDR3 protein: CASTTGVGGHSPLHF; CDR3 DNA: TGTGCCAGCACCACCGGCGTAGGGGGACACTCACCCCTCCACTTT
clone size: few; D gene: NA; V gene: TRBV7-3; J gene: TRBJ1-1; CDR3 protein: CASSRGGANTEAFF; CDR3 DNA: TGTGCCAGCAGCCGCGGGGGGGCGAACACTGAAGCTTTCTTT
clone size: few; D gene: NA; V gene: TRBV7-2; J gene: TRBJ2-7; CDR3 protein: CASRLGGSSYEQYF; CDR3 DNA: TGTGCCAGCAGACTGGGGGGTAGCTCCTACGAGCAGTACTTC
clone size: few; D gene: TRBD2; V gene: TRBV4-1; J gene: TRBJ2-3; CDR3 protein: CASSPSGSGTDTQYF; CDR3 DNA: TGCGCCAGCAGCCCCAGCGGGAGTGGGACAGATACGCAGTATTTT
clone size: NA; D gene: NA; V gene: TRBV7-9; J gene: TRBJ1-1; CDR3 protein: CASSLAMGHRTEAFF; CDR3 DNA: TGTGCCAGCAGCTTAGCCATGGGACATCGAACTGAAGCTTTCTTT
clone size: few; D gene: NA; V gene: TRBV7-8; J gene: TRBJ1-1; CDR3 protein: CASSLLRAARRGNTEAFF; CDR3 DNA: TGTGCCAGCAGCTTATTGCGGGCAGCCCGGCGCGGGAACACTGAAGCTTTCTTT
clone size: few; D gene: NA; V gene: TRBV5-1; J gene: TRBJ2-5; CDR3 protein: CASSLVQPGSQETQYF; CDR3 DNA: TGCGCCAGCAGCTTGGTACAGCCTGGATCGCAAGAGACCCAGTACTTC
clone size: many; D gene: NA; V gene: TRBV5-1; J gene: TRBJ2-3; CDR3 protein: CASSFEEGTQYF; CDR3 DNA: TGCGCCAGCAGCTTTGAGGAGGGTACGCAGTATTTT
clone size: few; D gene: NA; V gene: TRBV4-3; J gene: TRBJ2-2; CDR3 protein: CASSRDFQGGELFF; CDR3 DNA: TGCGCCAGCAGCCGGGACTTCCAAGGCGGGGAGCTGTTTTTT